This T cell receptor (beta chain) was captured in a study of Ad26.COV2.S vaccination and SARS-CoV-2 variants. Study-wide findings and caveats: Reported findings describe substantial breadth in spike-specific CD8+ and CD4+ T cell responses following vaccination.

V was shortened by 5 bases and J by 7 bases, with 17 bases between the two germline ends. The germline V gene encodes CDR1 MNHEY and CDR2 SVGAGI. The length of the CDR3 is 14 residues. The treatment denotes: around 19 received Ad26.COV2.S at low or high dose, single or two shots; 5 received placebo; per-sample allocation not given. Repertoires come from day 63 after the first vaccine or placebo injection. The protocol was immunoSEQ multiplex PCR, while the TCRdb copy is restricted to in-frame clones and leaves out a portion. The sample records fewer than 600,000 clones, 70% to 90% being singletons. A note on this clone: The antigen is unknown.

The rearrangement joins TRBV6-5 to TRBJ1-1, with D perhaps matching TRBD1 (5 bases). Sequenced material: peripheral blood, taken in a trial of Ad26.COV2.S vaccine versus placebo. This clonotype was obtained from a person aged 18-60 years who received the Ad26.COV2.S COVID-19 vaccine or a placebo. The CDR3 nucleotides read TGTGCCAGCAGTCGACCGGGACGGAGATATGAAGCTTTCTTT. It specifies CASSRPGRRYEAFF.